This is a list of T cell receptor beta chains from one sample in a study of T cells expressing NK-cell markers. TCRdb re-called the 5' RACE reads, yielding one record per CDR3 amino acid sequence without DNA. Its listing shows more than 90,000 distinct CDR3 sequences. Specimen: blood T cells: a sorted CD56 or NKG2C T cell subset, CD4+ or CD8+ T cells, or bulk PBMC T cells (not recorded which). The origin of the receptors is a woman aged 18 to 75 in good health. Both conserved end residues are part of each CDR3.

v_call: TRBV12-3/TRBV12-4
j_call: TRBJ1-5
cdr3_aa: CASSPQESGYRQPQHF

v_call: TRBV6-4
j_call: TRBJ2-3
cdr3_aa: CASSDSGVFTDTQYF

v_call: TRBV5-4
j_call: TRBJ2-2
cdr3_aa: CASSPGVLNTGELFF

v_call: TRBV9
j_call: TRBJ2-1
cdr3_aa: CASSVAGGNEQFF

v_call: TRBV5-5
j_call: TRBJ2-3
cdr3_aa: CASSLIGQPGTDTQYF

v_call: TRBV2
j_call: TRBJ1-4
cdr3_aa: CASSEYEQLNEKLFF

v_call: TRBV28
j_call: TRBJ1-1
cdr3_aa: CASSLSGGYDYDTEAFF

v_call: TRBV21-1
j_call: TRBJ1-4
cdr3_aa: CASSELEKLFF

v_call: TRBV7-7
j_call: TRBJ2-1
cdr3_aa: CASSWDRGTPYNEQFF

v_call: TRBV12-3/TRBV12-4
j_call: TRBJ1-1
cdr3_aa: CASSPRVVSEAFF

v_call: TRBV29-1
j_call: TRBJ2-2
cdr3_aa: CSVSPVDTLSSTGELFF

v_call: TRBV12-3/TRBV12-4
j_call: TRBJ2-3
cdr3_aa: CASSLVQGTTDTQYF

v_call: TRBV28
j_call: TRBJ2-1
cdr3_aa: CASSFFYNEQFF

v_call: TRBV29-1
j_call: TRBJ2-2
cdr3_aa: CSVGTGGTGELFF

v_call: TRBV12-3/TRBV12-4
j_call: TRBJ2-3
cdr3_aa: CASIPPGLAVDTQYF

v_call: TRBV6-5
j_call: TRBJ2-6
cdr3_aa: CASSYGQDPGANVLTF

v_call: TRBV6-1
j_call: TRBJ1-2
cdr3_aa: CASSEGPGTGAYGYTF